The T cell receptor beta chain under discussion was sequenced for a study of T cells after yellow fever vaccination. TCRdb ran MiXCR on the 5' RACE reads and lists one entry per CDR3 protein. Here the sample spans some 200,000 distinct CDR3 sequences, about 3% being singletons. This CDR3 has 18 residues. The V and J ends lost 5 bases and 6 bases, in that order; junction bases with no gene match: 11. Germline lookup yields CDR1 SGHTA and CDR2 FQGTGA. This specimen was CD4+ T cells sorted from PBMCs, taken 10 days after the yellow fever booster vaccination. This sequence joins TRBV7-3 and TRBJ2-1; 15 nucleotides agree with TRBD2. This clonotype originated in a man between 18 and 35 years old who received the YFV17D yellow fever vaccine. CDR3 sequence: CASSPGTSGGIASNEQFF. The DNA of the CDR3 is TGTGCCAGCAGCCCCGGGACTAGCGGGGGGATCGCCAGCAATGAGCAGTTCTTC.